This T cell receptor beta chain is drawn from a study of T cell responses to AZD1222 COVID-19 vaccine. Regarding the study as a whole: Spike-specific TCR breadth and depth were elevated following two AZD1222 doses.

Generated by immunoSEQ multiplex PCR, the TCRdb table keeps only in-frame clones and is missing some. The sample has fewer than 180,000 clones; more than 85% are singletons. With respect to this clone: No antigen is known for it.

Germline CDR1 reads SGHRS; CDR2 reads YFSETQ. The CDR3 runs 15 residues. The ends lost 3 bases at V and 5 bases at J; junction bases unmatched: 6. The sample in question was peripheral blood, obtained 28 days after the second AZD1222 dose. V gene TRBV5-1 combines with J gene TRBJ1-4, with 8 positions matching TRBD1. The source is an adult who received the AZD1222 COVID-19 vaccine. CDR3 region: CASSSTGAVNEKLFF. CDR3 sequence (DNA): TGCGCCAGCAGCTCGACAGGGGCCGTCAATGAAAAACTGTTTTTT.